A single sample is the source of the 32 T cell receptor beta chains below, sequenced in a study of T cells in women clearing cervical HPV infection. Libraries were prepared by immunoSEQ multiplex PCR; TCRdb keeps only in-frame clonotypes and omits some of them. The sample yields 20,000 to 25,000 clones, of which the top ten take up 24%. The sequenced sample was blood buffy coat. The receptors shown here come from a woman between 18 and 70 years old with a cervical HPV16 infection that either progressed to CIN3+ or cleared (not recorded which).

Details on this clone: The missing CDR3 end, 3 residues past where the read stops, is filled in from the germline J gene. The chain recombines TRBV7-9 with TRBJ2-3; the match to TRBD1 covers 7 bases. This CDR3 is built from 14 residues. The germline gives CDR1 SEHNR, CDR2 FQNEAQ (reference sequence). CDR3 bases read: TGTGCCAGCCCATCCGGACAGGCAGGTTCGACG. This encodes CASPSGQAGST. The CDR3 in its entirety is CASPSGQAGSTQYF.

Points on this clone: The CDR3 end is not reached by the read, which stops 3 residues before it; the germline J gene fills it in. The chain joins TRBV7-8 to TRBJ1-5; 8 bases fit TRBD1. The CDR3 is 15 residues long. The V and J ends lost 2 bases and 7 bases, in that order; junction bases with no gene match: 7. In germline, CDR1 is SGHVS, CDR2 FQNEAQ. The sequenced part of the CDR3 DNA is TGTGCCAGCAGCTTATATGGACAGGGCAGACAGCCC. It is translated as CASSLYGQGRQP. Given in full, the CDR3 is CASSLYGQGRQPQHF.

The CDR3 protein is CSAYRGVQTSGSYEQYF. The DNA read from the CDR3 is TGCAGTGCCTATCGTGGGGTACAGACTAGCGGGAGCTACGAG. The genes are TRBV20-1 and TRBJ2-7; 12 positions agree with TRBD2. The CDR3 is cut off 3 residues early in the read; its end comes from the germline J gene. The CDR3 has 17 residues. Germline trimming cut 6 bases from V and 3 bases from J; bases unmatched to any gene: 15. Germline CDR1 DFQATT, CDR2 SNEGSKA (reference sequence).

A remark on this clone: The read stops 3 residues short of the end of the CDR3; the missing end is completed from the germline J gene. V and J are TRBV7-3 and TRBJ1-2, with D possibly TRBD1 on 6 matching bases. The germline gives CDR1 SGHTA, CDR2 FQGTGA. The CDR3 is 18 amino acids. The CDR3 protein is CASSLNAGGRLGTDTYTF. The sequenced part of the CDR3 DNA is TGTGCCAGCAGCTTAAATGCGGGGGGGCGTCTCGGCACAGATACC.

With regard to this clone: The CDR3 is cut off 3 residues early in the read; its end comes from the germline J gene. This sequence joins TRBV7-9 and TRBJ1-1; TRBD1 is a possible D gene (5 bases). With 5 bases removed from V and 0 bases from J, the gap between germline ends came to 13 bases. The CDR3 is 15 residues long. The germline V gene encodes CDR1 SEHNR and CDR2 FQNEAQ (reference sequence). The covered CDR3 bases are TGTGCCAGCAGCGCCCGACAGCGAATGAACACTGAA. Its protein product is CASSARQRMNTE. Given in full, the CDR3 is CASSARQRMNTEAFF.

In the case of this clone: Sequencing ends 3 residues short of the CDR3 end; the germline J gene provides the rest. The rearrangement uses TRBV20-1 and TRBJ1-6; tentatively, D is TRBD1 (6 bases). Per the germline V gene, CDR1 is DFQATT and CDR2 is SNEGSKA (reference sequence). The CDR3 covers 12 residues. Trimming took 5 bases from V and 9 from J, leaving 11 bases between them. The CDR3 sequence: CSAETGTSPLHF. The CDR3 bases that were read are TGCAGTGCTGAGACAGGAACTTCACCC.

This clone is identified as medium-sized (0.01 to 0.1%) from frequency. CDR3 amino acids: CASRIGQGIEKLFF. Incomplete CDR3 DNA: TGTGCCAGTAGAATTGGGCAGGGGATTGAAAAA. The rearrangement uses TRBV19 and TRBJ1-4, with D tentatively TRBD1 (6 bases). The read is 3 residues too short to cover the CDR3 end, so that end is filled in from the germline J gene. There are 14 residues in the CDR3. Germline values: CDR1 LNHDA, CDR2 SQIVND (reference sequence). V was shortened by 6 bases and J by 7 bases, with 15 bases between the two germline ends.

About this clone: The read finishes 3 residues shy of the CDR3 end, and the germline J gene is used to complete it. The chain employs TRBV20-1 and TRBJ1-1, with 12 bases aligning to TRBD1. Looked up from germline, CDR1 is DFQATT and CDR2 is SNEGSKA (reference sequence). The CDR3 length is 13 residues. CDR3 DNA, as far as it was read: TGCAGTGCCTCGGGACAGGGGGCTTCTTTG. It translates to CSASGQGASL. In full, the CDR3 is CSASGQGASLAFF.

A remark on this clone: The missing CDR3 end, 3 residues past where the read stops, is filled in from the germline J gene. The gene calls are TRBV20-1 and TRBJ2-7; D is unclear. The germline V gene encodes CDR1 DFQATT and CDR2 SNEGSKA (reference sequence). The germline V and J ends were trimmed by 7 bases and 3 bases, with 16 bases remaining between them. The CDR3 is 13 amino acids. The CDR3 region is CSGQAPNYYEQYF. The sequenced CDR3 bases are TGCAGTGGTCAGGCCCCAAATTACTACGAG.

Remarks on this clone: From the germline J gene comes the end of the CDR3, since the read stops 3 residues before it. This chain uses TRBV30 with TRBJ1-5; D is undetermined. This CDR3 contains 12 residues. Germline CDR1 and CDR2: GTSNPN and SVGIG (reference sequence). Trimming took off 2 bases at V and 6 bases at J, with 8 bases between the two ends. The CDR3 sequence is CAWSTQAQPQHF. CDR3 bases read: TGTGCCTGGAGTACCCAGGCTCAGCCC.

About this clone: The read halts 3 residues ahead of the CDR3 end, with the missing end drawn from the germline J gene. The chain uses TRBV7-3 and TRBJ1-1; D is possibly TRBD1 (5 bases). From germline, CDR1 is SGHTA and CDR2 FQGTGA. CDR3 length: 12 residues. CDR3 bases read: TGTGCCAGCAGCGAGGGGAGGGGAGAA. Translation gives CASSEGRGE. The complete CDR3 reads CASSEGRGEAFF.

For this clone: The read terminates 3 residues ahead of where the CDR3 ends, so the germline J gene completes it. The rearrangement joins TRBV30 to TRBJ1-5; perhaps TRBD1 as D (6 bases). The CDR3 covers 13 residues. From germline, CDR1 is GTSNPN and CDR2 SVGIG (reference sequence). The ends were cut back, 3 bases at V and 0 bases at J, with 6 bases in the middle. CDR3 region: CAWRDSSNQPQHF. The covered CDR3 bases are TGTGCCTGGAGGGACAGTAGCAATCAGCCC.

Regarding this clone: The read is 3 residues too short to cover the CDR3 end, so that end is filled in from the germline J gene. The chain employs TRBV19 and TRBJ1-2; TRBD1 agrees at 8 bases. CDR3 length equals 16 residues. Germline CDR1 reads LNHDA; CDR2 reads SQIVND (reference sequence). V shed 5 bases and J 4 bases; nucleotides not matched to a gene: 12. CDR3 loop: CASSLGGQVLVYGYTF. The CDR3 bases that were read are TGTGCCAGTAGTCTCGGGGGACAGGTTCTCGTCTATGGC.

As to this clone: Read coverage stops 3 residues before the CDR3 terminus; the germline J gene supplies the remainder. The J gene is TRBJ2-7, the V gene TRBV7-2; 11 bases match TRBD2. Germline assignment: CDR1 SGHTA and CDR2 FQGNSA. The CDR3 contains 14 residues. The V gene end was trimmed by 8 bases and the J gene end by 2 bases; junction bases not matched to a gene: 5. The sequenced CDR3 bases are TGTGCCAGCCGGGTAGCGGGGGGGGCCTACGAG. Amino acid sequence: CASRVAGGAYE. The full CDR3 protein is CASRVAGGAYEQYF.

A note on this clone: The read ends 3 residues shy of where the CDR3 ends; the end is completed using the germline J gene. The genes are TRBV11-3 and TRBJ2-2; D unresolved. This CDR3 region has 13 residues. The V end was cut by 3 bases, the J end by 4 bases, with 6 bases between. Germline values: CDR1 SGHNT, CDR2 YENEEA. The CDR3 DNA, read in part, is TGTGCCAGCAGCTTTAGGGCCACCGGGGAG. Translated, it gives CASSFRATGE. The whole CDR3 sequence reads CASSFRATGELFF. Drawing the rest from reference TRBV11-3 and TRBJ2-2, the complete variable domain is EAGVVQSPRYKIIEKKQPVAFWCNPISGHNTLYWYLQNLGQGPELLIRYENEEAVDDSQLPKDRFSAERLKGVDSTLKIQPAELGDSAVYLCASSFRATGELFFGEGSRLTVL.

As for this clone: The read halts 3 residues ahead of the CDR3 end, with the missing end drawn from the germline J gene. The J gene is TRBJ1-4, the V gene TRBV20-1; D is possibly TRBD1 (5 bases). V was clipped by 0 bases and J by 6 bases, with 11 bases between them. Germline loops: CDR1 DFQATT, CDR2 SNEGSKA (reference sequence). The CDR3 is 14 amino acids. The sequenced part of the CDR3 DNA is TGCAGTGCTAGAGATACGAGGGGCGATGAAAAA. It is translated as CSARDTRGDEK. The CDR3, in full, reads CSARDTRGDEKLFF.

Partial CDR3 DNA: TGCGCCAGCAGCTCGACAGGGTCAGATAATTCACCA. It is translated as CASSSTGSDNSP. From start to end, the CDR3 is CASSSTGSDNSPLFF. The V gene is TRBV5-1, the J gene TRBJ1-4; 7 positions match TRBD1. Sequencing ends 3 residues short of the CDR3 end; the germline J gene provides the rest. The CDR3 loop spans 15 amino acids. From germline, CDR1 is SGHRS and CDR2 YFSETQ.

CDR3 sequence reads: CATSRLSTLSSYEQYF. The sequenced part of the CDR3 DNA is TGTGCCACCAGCAGACTATCCACGCTGAGCTCCTACGAG. This chain links TRBV15 with TRBJ2-7, with D hard to call. The CDR3 end lies 3 residues beyond the end of the read and is filled in from the germline J gene. CDR3 length: 16 amino acids. The V end lost 2 bases, the J end lost 0 bases, and 14 bases lay between the germline ends. CDR1 and CDR2 (germline): LNHNV, YYDKDF (reference sequence).

With regard to this clone: The CDR3 extends 3 residues past the end of the read, so its final part is completed from the germline J gene. This chain uses TRBV19 with TRBJ2-7; 8 bases align to TRBD2. After removal of 8 bases from V and 6 bases from J, the junction contained 9 bases not matched to a gene. CDR3 size: 13 residues. Germline V lookup: CDR1 LNHDA, CDR2 SQIVND (reference sequence). The sequenced part of the CDR3 DNA is TGTGCCAGTTGGGACCTAGCGGGTGGCGAG. Translated: CASWDLAGGE. The whole CDR3 is CASWDLAGGEQYF. Complete variable domain (other parts from reference TRBV19 and TRBJ2-7): DGGITQSPKYLFRKEGQNVTLSCEQNLNHDAMYWYRQDPGQGLRLIYYSQIVNDFQKGDIAEGYSVSREKKESFPLTVTSAQKNPTAFYLCASWDLAGGEQYFGPGTRLTVT.

In the case of this clone: The CDR3 extends 3 residues past the end of the read, so its final part is completed from the germline J gene. This sequence joins TRBV19 and TRBJ1-1; 10 bases agree with TRBD1. CDR3 length: 17 residues. The V gene's germline CDR1 is LNHDA and CDR2 SQIVND (reference sequence). J lost 0 bases, V lost 4 bases, and 8 bases had no gene match. CDR3 protein: CASSNHRTGGLNTEAFF. The sequenced CDR3 bases are TGTGCCAGTAGTAACCATCGGACAGGGGGACTGAACACTGAA.

With regard to this clone: The read ends 3 residues before the CDR3 terminus; that terminus is restored from the germline J gene. The rearrangement uses TRBV19 and TRBJ2-7, with 7 bases lining up with TRBD1. This CDR3 spans 13 amino acids. V trimming: 6 bases; J trimming: 6 bases; junction bases outside the gene matches: 8. Per germline, CDR1 LNHDA and CDR2 SQIVND (reference sequence). CDR3 bases read: TGTGCCAGTAGGGACGTCAGGGACAGCGAG. Encoded protein: CASRDVRDSE. The whole CDR3 protein is CASRDVRDSEQYF.

Notes on this clone: The read gets to within 3 residues of the CDR3 end, and the germline J gene fills in the rest. This sequence joins TRBV18 and TRBJ2-5, with 12 nucleotides matching TRBD2. The CDR3 length is 17 residues. Germline V lookup: CDR1 KGHSH, CDR2 LQKENI. V lost 2 bases, J lost 5 bases, and 9 bases stayed unmatched. The DNA read from the CDR3 is TGTGCCAGCTCACCATCGGCTAGCGGGAGGGCCGTCGAGACC. Protein sequence: CASSPSASGRAVET. The entire CDR3 protein reads CASSPSASGRAVETQYF.

About this clone itself: The CDR3 end falls 3 residues outside the read, so it is completed with the germline J gene. The genes are TRBV30 and TRBJ2-3; tentatively, D is TRBD1 (5 bases). Trimming left V 0 bases short and J 1 base short, with 11 bases between. Germline CDR1 is GTSNPN and CDR2 is SVGIG (reference sequence). CDR3 length equals 15 residues. The CDR3 loop reads CAWSVGAWGTDTQYF. The CDR3 DNA, read in part, is TGTGCCTGGAGTGTAGGGGCGTGGGGCACAGATACG.

Frequency places this clone as medium-sized. The CDR3 end falls 3 residues outside the read, so it is completed with the germline J gene. This chain connects TRBV6-4 to TRBJ2-1, with no clear D. In germline, CDR1 is MRHNA, CDR2 SNTAGT. Trimming stripped 2 bases from V and 5 bases from J, with 7 bases between. The CDR3 has 13 residues. CDR3 in amino acids: CASSDRSNNEQFF. The DNA read from the CDR3 is TGTGCCAGCAGTGACAGGTCAAACAATGAG.

With regard to this clone: The observed sequence ends 3 residues before the CDR3 terminus, with the missing tail filled in from the germline J gene. The chain uses TRBV6-2 or TRBV6-3 and TRBJ1-2; D gene unclear. Germline assignment: CDR1 MNHEY and CDR2 SVGEGT. The CDR3 is 17 amino acids. The CDR3 loop reads CASSYSLAGGPSDDYTF. The DNA read from the CDR3 is TGTGCCAGCAGTTACTCACTAGCGGGAGGGCCTTCGGACGAC.

A word on this clone: The read stops 3 residues short of the end of the CDR3; the missing end is completed from the germline J gene. The V and J genes are TRBV20-1 and TRBJ2-1; possibly TRBD1 for D (6 bases). Germline lookup yields CDR1 DFQATT and CDR2 SNEGSKA (reference sequence). The V gene lost 0 bases and the J gene lost 4 bases, with 13 bases spanning the gap. This CDR3 comprises 15 residues. The sequenced part of the CDR3 DNA is TGCAGTGCTAGAGATGGGGGCGGAATTTACAATGAG. Translating gives CSARDGGGIYNE. The whole CDR3 is CSARDGGGIYNEQFF.

Regarding this clone: Sequencing ends 3 residues short of the CDR3 end; the germline J gene provides the rest. This chain connects TRBV2 to TRBJ2-7, with a possible D match to TRBD1 (5 bases). The CDR3 consists of 14 residues. The V end lost 7 bases, the J end lost 3 bases, and 16 bases lay between the germline ends. Germline V CDR1 and CDR2: SNHLY, FYNNEI. Partial CDR3 DNA: TGTGCCAGCACTGGTCAGGGTGGTCGCTACGAG. Amino acid sequence: CASTGQGGRYE. The whole CDR3 protein is CASTGQGGRYEQYF. Variable domain in full (rest from reference TRBV2 and TRBJ2-7): EPEVTQTPSHQVTQMGQEVILRCVPISNHLYFYWYRQILGQKVEFLVSFYNNEISEKSEIFDDQFSVERPDGSNFTLKIRSTKLEDSAMYFCASTGQGGRYEQYFGPGTRLTVT.

Note on this clone: The read falls 3 residues short of the CDR3 end, and the missing part is taken from the germline J gene. This chain joins TRBV18 and TRBJ2-2, with TRBD2 matching over 8 bases. Germline values: CDR1 KGHSH, CDR2 LQKENI. J was trimmed by 0 bases and V by 3 bases; bases with no gene match: 6. CDR3 size: 17 residues. CDR3 in amino acids: CASSPSSGGTNTGELFF. The DNA read from the CDR3 is TGTGCCAGCTCACCTTCGAGCGGGGGAACGAACACCGGGGAG.

Worth noting for this clone: The read ends 3 residues shy of where the CDR3 ends; the end is completed using the germline J gene. The chain joins TRBV30 to TRBJ2-3; D gene uncertain. CDR3 length: 12 residues. The V end was cut by 3 bases, the J end by 0 bases, with 4 bases between. The germline CDR1 and CDR2 sequences are GTSNPN and SVGIG (reference sequence). The covered CDR3 bases are TGTGCCTGGAGAGCTAGCACAGATACG. Its protein product is CAWRASTDT. The whole CDR3 protein is CAWRASTDTQYF.

Regarding this clone: Read data end 3 residues before the CDR3 end; the end is taken from the germline J gene. V usage is TRBV20-1 and J usage is TRBJ2-2, with D maybe TRBD2 (6 bases). V lost 4 bases, J lost 3 bases, and 9 bases lay in between. The CDR3 is 13 residues long. Germline CDR1 DFQATT, CDR2 SNEGSKA (reference sequence). The CDR3 reads CSAKWGDTGELFF. The part of the CDR3 DNA that was read is TGCAGTGCTAAGTGGGGGGACACCGGGGAG.

As for this clone: The read finishes 3 residues shy of the CDR3 end, and the germline J gene is used to complete it. V gene TRBV7-3 combines with J gene TRBJ2-3, with TRBD2 matching over 11 bases. The CDR3 runs 14 residues. The V and J ends lost 10 bases and 0 bases, in that order; junction bases with no gene match: 3. The germline V gene encodes CDR1 SGHTA and CDR2 FQGTGA. This CDR3 reads CANWTSGSTDTQYF. The part of the CDR3 DNA that was read is TGTGCCAACTGGACTAGCGGGAGCACAGATACG.

Of note for this clone: The CDR3 end falls 3 residues outside the read, so it is completed with the germline J gene. This chain connects TRBV18 to TRBJ1-6, with 7 bases fitting TRBD1. The CDR3 is 15 amino acids. Germline-derived CDR1 and CDR2 are KGHSH and LQKENI. With V trimmed by 3 bases and J by 4 bases, 3 bases remained unmatched. The CDR3: CASSPWDRYNSPLHF. Partial CDR3 DNA: TGTGCCAGCTCACCCTGGGACAGATATAATTCACCC.